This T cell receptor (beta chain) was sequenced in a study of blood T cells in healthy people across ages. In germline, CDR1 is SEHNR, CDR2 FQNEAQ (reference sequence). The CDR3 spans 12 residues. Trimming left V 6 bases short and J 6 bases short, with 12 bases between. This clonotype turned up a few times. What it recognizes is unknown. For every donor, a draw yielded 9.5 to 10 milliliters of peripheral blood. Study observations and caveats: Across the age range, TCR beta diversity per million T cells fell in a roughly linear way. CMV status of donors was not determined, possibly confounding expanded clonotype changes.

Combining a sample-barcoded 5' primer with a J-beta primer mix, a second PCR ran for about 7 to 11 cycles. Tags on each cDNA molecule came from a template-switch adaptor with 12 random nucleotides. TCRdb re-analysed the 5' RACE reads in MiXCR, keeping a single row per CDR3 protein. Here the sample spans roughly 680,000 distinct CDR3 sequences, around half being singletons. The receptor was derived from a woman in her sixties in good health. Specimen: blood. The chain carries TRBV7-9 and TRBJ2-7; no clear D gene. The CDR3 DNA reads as TGTGCCAGCAGTTCCGGCGGTCTCGAGCAGTACTTC. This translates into CASSSGGLEQYF.